The 10 T cell receptor beta chains given below trace back to one sample, sequenced in a study of blood T cell repertoires in COVID-19. Repertoires were generated with immunoSEQ multiplex PCR, while TCRdb's copy carries only in-frame clones and drops some. Of approximately 15,000 clones listed, roughly 90% were seen once; the top ten hold 2.5% to 4%. Sequences were obtained from peripheral blood. These receptors were taken from a human donor in a cohort sampled during active COVID-19.

This clone occurred a few times. The chain couples TRBV27 to TRBJ2-7; TRBD1 matches at 9 bases. The CDR3 covers 14 residues. Per germline, CDR1 MNHEY and CDR2 SMNVEV (reference sequence). V was clipped by 5 bases and J by 5 bases; unmatched bases: 7. CDR3 in amino acids: CASSPTQGANEQYF. The CDR3 DNA sequence: TGTGCCAGCAGTCCTACACAGGGGGCTAACGAGCAGTACTTC.

V is TRBV3-1 (or the pseudogene TRBV3-2) and J is TRBJ1-2, with D perhaps TRBD1 (5 bases). CDR3 length: 13 amino acids. V was trimmed by 4 bases and J by 7 bases, leaving 13 bases between them. Germline values: CDR1 LGHDT, CDR2 YNNKEL (reference sequence). In nucleotides, the CDR3 is TGTGCCAGCAGCCCCCAGGGATATTCTGGCTACACCTTC. Protein: CASSPQGYSGYTF.

The chain uses TRBV5-1 and TRBJ1-4, with 8 bases identical to TRBD1. J gave up 3 bases and V 2 bases, and 3 bases lay outside the gene matches. CDR3 size: 15 residues. Germline values: CDR1 SGHRS, CDR2 YFSETQ. In DNA form, the CDR3 reads TGCGCCAGCAGCTTAGGGACAGGTTCTAATGAAAAACTGTTTTTT. Amino acids: CASSLGTGSNEKLFF. The full variable domain, with the rest looked up from reference TRBV5-1 and TRBJ1-4, is KAGVTQTPRYLIKTRGQQVTLSCSPISGHRSVSWYQQTPGQGLQFLFEYFSETQRNKGNFPGRFSGRQFSNSRSEMNVSTLELGDSALYLCASSLGTGSNEKLFFGSGTQLSVL.

This clone is deemed large. The gene calls are TRBV5-1 and TRBJ1-3, with 9 bases fitting TRBD1. V was clipped by 1 base and J by 3 bases; unmatched bases: 2. CDR1 is SGHRS, CDR2 YFSETQ, per germline. The CDR3 contains 15 residues. The CDR3, as DNA: TGCGCCAGCAGCTTGTGGACAGGGGTTGGAAACACCATATATTTT. This codes for CASSLWTGVGNTIYF.

The rearrangement uses TRBV27 and TRBJ1-2, with 9 bases identical to TRBD1. The germline CDR1 and CDR2 sequences are MNHEY and SMNVEV (reference sequence). The CDR3 runs to 13 residues. V trimming: 5 bases; J trimming: 9 bases; junction bases outside the gene matches: 7. The CDR3 DNA sequence: TGTGCCAGCAGTCCGGACAGGGGCTTTAGCTACACCTTC. It translates to CASSPDRGFSYTF.

V usage is TRBV10-1 and J usage is TRBJ2-3; TRBD1 matches at 7 bases. This CDR3 is 13 amino acids long. The J segment lost 8 bases and the V segment lost 6 bases, leaving 8 bases of the junction unmatched. CDR1 and CDR2 from the germline V gene are WNHNN and SYGVQD (reference sequence). The CDR3 is CASSGTDGGTQYF. CDR3 DNA sequence: TGCGCCAGCAGCGGGACAGATGGGGGTACGCAGTATTTT.

The rearrangement uses TRBV30 and TRBJ1-5, with a possible D match to TRBD1 (6 bases). There are 14 residues in the CDR3. Germline V gene sequence: CDR1 GTSNPN, CDR2 SVGIG (reference sequence). The V end lost 4 bases, the J end lost 6 bases, and 16 bases lay between the germline ends. The CDR3 DNA reads TGTGCCTGGACCCCAGGGACAAATGGTCAGCCCCAGCATTTT. Amino acid sequence: CAWTPGTNGQPQHF. The whole variable domain, remainder taken from reference TRBV30 and TRBJ1-5, is SQTIHQWPATLVQPVGSPLSLECTVEGTSNPNLYWYRQAAGRGLQLLFYSVGIGQISSEVPQNLSASRPQDRQFILSSKKLLLSDSGFYLCAWTPGTNGQPQHFGDGTRLSIL.

The V call is TRBV27, the J call TRBJ2-5; perhaps TRBD2 as D (6 bases). Germline loops: CDR1 MNHEY, CDR2 SMNVEV (reference sequence). The CDR3 consists of 14 residues. Trimming stripped 5 bases from V and 1 base from J, with 11 bases between. CDR3 in DNA: TGTGCCAGCAGTACCCGCGGGGTCCAAGAGACCCAGTACTTC. This codes for CASSTRGVQETQYF.

The V gene is TRBV19, the J gene TRBJ1-1; 7 bases line up with TRBD1. Germline assignment: CDR1 LNHDA and CDR2 SQIVND (reference sequence). Trimming removed 1 base from V and 1 base from J; junction bases left unmatched: 6. The CDR3 is 16 amino acids. The CDR3 nucleotides are TGTGCCAGTAGTATAGGGGGACAGCGTGCGAACACTGAAGCTTTCTTT. This codes for CASSIGGQRANTEAFF.

V is TRBV2 and J is TRBJ2-7; a possible D gene is TRBD1 (6 bases). V was clipped by 8 bases and J by 2 bases, with 16 bases between them. The CDR3 sequence is 14 residues long. Germline CDR1 reads SNHLY; CDR2 reads FYNNEI. CDR3 amino acids: CASWSPDSAYEQYF. The CDR3 coding sequence is TGTGCCAGCTGGAGCCCGGACAGCGCCTACGAGCAGTACTTC.